The entry below gives a single T cell receptor beta chain sequence along with its context. Enrolled during active infection, Seattle patients were then followed longitudinally. Trimming removed 0 bases at V and 4 bases at J, with 7 bases between. The CDR3 sequence is 14 residues long. The authors' processing: From reference gene primer amplification, estimates of nucleated cell counts were derived. TCRdb keeps only in-frame clones here, not all; method: immunoSEQ multiplex PCR. Clone size and V and J calls were adopted from that table, with D and trimming inferred from the DNA. The repertoire holds roughly 230,000 clones, about nine tenths seen once, with more than 0.65% in the top ten. The record originates from a study of blood T cell repertoires in COVID-19. For the study at large: Samples of COVID-19 (acute and convalescent) were obtained from the United States, Italy and Spain. From T cells, B-cell-depleted T cells, or PBMCs came the material, which was cDNA or gDNA.

V and J are TRBV23-1 and TRBJ2-1; a possible D gene is TRBD1 (5 bases). TRBV23-1 is recorded as an ORF, its role being uncertain. The specimen was peripheral blood. This TCR was recovered from a man aged 30-40 years with COVID-19, enrolled during active disease. The CDR3, as DNA: TGCGCCAGCAGTCAATCAAGGGGATACAATGAGCAGTTCTTC. Translated, it gives CASSQSRGYNEQFF.